This is a list of T cell receptor beta chains from one sample in a study of chemoradiotherapy in HPV16-positive cancers. This table comes from immunoSEQ multiplex PCR, and its TCRdb copy is limited to in-frame clones, with some not included. This table has 11,000 to 15,000 clones, about nine tenths appearing once. Sample: blood, taken from a patient who underwent chemoradiotherapy. Receptors originate from a human donor with HPV-associated anogenital cancer. CDR3s leave out the opening cysteine and the closing phenylalanine or tryptophan. Size values are once, few and many counts, or a class for expanded clones, and some rows have none.

v_call: TRBV29-1; clone_size: few; j_call: TRBJ2-7; cdr3_aa: SARTGGEQY
v_call: TRBV11-2; clone_size: once; j_call: TRBJ1-3; cdr3_aa: ASILTGQSSSGNTIY
v_call: TRBV10-3; clone_size: NA; j_call: TRBJ1-1; cdr3_aa: AISEAGDTEAF
v_call: TRBV12-5; clone_size: NA; j_call: TRBJ1-1; cdr3_aa: ASGQTGSGTLTEAF
v_call: TRBV2; clone_size: few; j_call: TRBJ2-5; cdr3_aa: ASSLVGETQY
v_call: TRBV6-1; clone_size: NA; j_call: TRBJ1-3; cdr3_aa: ASSVQGDSGNTIY
v_call: TRBV6-1; clone_size: NA; j_call: TRBJ1-4; cdr3_aa: ASTWARGEKLF
v_call: TRBV6-5; clone_size: few; j_call: TRBJ1-5; cdr3_aa: ASRTGLGQPQH
v_call: TRBV29-1; clone_size: few; j_call: TRBJ1-1; cdr3_aa: SYRTLNTEAF
v_call: TRBV5-6; clone_size: NA; j_call: TRBJ2-5; cdr3_aa: ASSPGGLAGGKTQY
v_call: TRBV4-1; clone_size: few; j_call: TRBJ1-2; cdr3_aa: ASSQGQGNGYT
v_call: TRBV6-1; clone_size: NA; j_call: TRBJ1-2; cdr3_aa: ASSTTGLGGYT
v_call: TRBV2; clone_size: once; j_call: TRBJ2-5; cdr3_aa: ASSHPAGETQY
v_call: TRBV19; clone_size: NA; j_call: TRBJ2-3; cdr3_aa: ASTLEVAGVDTQY